The subject of this entry is one T cell receptor (beta chain). The antigen is undetermined. One end of the junction varies from germline; a read error may be responsible. The record originates from a study of blood T cells in healthy people across ages. At the level of the study: There was about one barcoded beta molecule captured by template switching per two T cells. General study results and limits: Unsorted PBMCs ruled out conclusive naive versus antigen-experienced comparison.

The second PCR ran about 6 to 11 cycles with a sample-barcoded 5' primer and J-beta primers. Each cDNA molecule, via a template-switch adaptor with 12 random nucleotides, was tagged. TCRdb reprocessed the 5' RACE reads with MiXCR, giving one entry per CDR3 protein. The table has 660,000 or so distinct CDR3 sequences, approximately 50% seen once; the top ten hold around 37%. The CDR3 runs to 14 residues. Germline V lookup: CDR1 SGHAT, CDR2 FQNNGV. Specimen: blood. This chain links TRBV11-2 with TRBJ2-7; 7 positions match TRBD2. This receptor was identified in a man aged 55 to 69 in good health. The CDR3 bases are TGTGCCAGCAGCCCCACTAGCGTGGCGGACGAACAGTACTTC. It translates to CASSPTSVADEQYF.